These 32 T cell receptor beta chains were all obtained from the same sample, sequenced in a study of blood T cell repertoires in COVID-19. Sequencing used immunoSEQ multiplex PCR; TCRdb keeps in-frame clones, though not all of them. The sample contains some 670,000 clones, 85% to 90% of which appear only once. The material sequenced was peripheral blood. All receptors come from a woman under 30 with acute or convalescent COVID-19.

The chain uses TRBV5-6 and TRBJ1-3; no definite D call. V lost 3 bases, J lost 0 bases, and 10 bases lay in between. The CDR3 has 15 residues. Germline values: CDR1 SGHDT, CDR2 YYEEEE. CDR3 in DNA: TGTGCCAGCAGCTCGGCGGGTGACTCTGGAAACACCATATATTTT. Residues: CASSSAGDSGNTIYF. Based on the CDR3 plus reference TRBV5-6 and TRBJ1-3, the full variable domain is DAGVTQSPTHLIKTRGQQVTLRCSPKSGHDTVSWYQQALGQGPQFIFQYYEEEERQRGNFPDRFSGHQFPNYSSELNVNALLLGDSALYLCASSSAGDSGNTIYFGEGSWLTVV.

The chain combines TRBV5-5 with TRBJ2-7; the D gene is possibly TRBD1 (6 bases). V was clipped by 2 bases and J by 2 bases, with 11 bases between them. The CDR3 is 14 amino acids. The germline gives CDR1 SGHKS, CDR2 YYEKEE (reference sequence). The CDR3 coding sequence is TGTGCCAGCAGCTTCCGGACAGAACCCTACGAGCAGTACTTC. The encoded protein is CASSFRTEPYEQYF.

The chain links TRBV9 to TRBJ1-2; TRBD1 matches at 9 bases. This CDR3 region has 16 residues. The junction had 11 bases not matched to a gene; V was cut back by 2 bases and J by 6 bases. CDR1 is SGDLS and CDR2 is YYNGEE in the germline V gene. The chain's CDR3 is CASSVQTPGQGDGYTF. CDR3 sequence (DNA): TGTGCCAGCAGCGTTCAGACCCCGGGACAGGGCGATGGCTACACCTTC.

J is TRBJ1-3 and V is TRBV6-5; D ambiguous. Trimming took off 6 bases at V and 8 bases at J, with 14 bases between the two ends. Germline CDR1 and CDR2: MNHEY and SVGAGI. CDR3 length: 13 amino acids. The CDR3 DNA follows: TGTGCCAGCAGCCCGCGGGAGAGTTACACCATATATTTT. It is translated as CASSPRESYTIYF.

The CDR3: CADKGRTRGRGELFF. In nucleotides, the CDR3 is TGTGCCGACAAAGGGAGAACCAGGGGGCGCGGGGAGCTGTTTTTT. V usage is TRBV27 and J usage is TRBJ2-2; 8 bases map to TRBD1. Germline assignment: CDR1 MNHEY and CDR2 SMNVEV (reference sequence). The V segment lost 11 bases and the J segment 7 bases; nucleotides outside the gene matches: 15. This CDR3 contains 15 residues.

The chain links TRBV6-5 to TRBJ1-2; D may be TRBD1 (5 bases). Germline CDR1 MNHEY, CDR2 SVGAGI. CDR3 length equals 14 residues. The V end lost 6 bases, the J end lost 0 bases, and 11 bases lay between the germline ends. CDR3 coding DNA: TGTGCCAGCAGGGGGTCAGGGTCTAACTATGGCTACACCTTC. Translating it yields CASRGSGSNYGYTF.

The gene calls are TRBV6-5 and TRBJ1-4; D may be TRBD1 (6 bases). Germline V CDR1 and CDR2: MNHEY, SVGAGI. The germline V and J ends were trimmed by 0 bases and 10 bases, with 15 bases remaining between them. There are 15 residues in the CDR3. In DNA form, the CDR3 reads TGTGCCAGCAGTTACTCGCCCCTAAAACAGGGAAAACTGTTTTTT. Translation: CASSYSPLKQGKLFF.

The chain couples TRBV27 to TRBJ2-4; 8 bases align to TRBD2. V was pared by 4 bases and J by 3 bases, with 11 bases of the junction left unmatched. CDR1 MNHEY and CDR2 SMNVEV come from the germline V gene (reference sequence). The CDR3 is made up of 17 amino acids. The CDR3 bases are TGTGCCAGCAGTTCCCTAGGAGCGGGGGTCCGCAAAAACATTCAGTACTTC. Encoded protein: CASSSLGAGVRKNIQYF.

About this clone: A read error may account for a junction end that differs from germline. The gene calls are TRBV7-6 and TRBJ1-3, with D maybe TRBD1 (6 bases). Looked up from germline, CDR1 is SGHVS and CDR2 is FNYEAQ. This CDR3 spans 15 amino acids. CDR3: CASSLGGPGGDTIYF. CDR3 sequence (DNA): TGTGCCAGCAGCTTAGGGGGGCCGGGTGGAGACACCATATATTTT.

The V call is TRBV2, the J call TRBJ1-2; the match to TRBD1 covers 8 bases. Germline lookup yields CDR1 SNHLY and CDR2 FYNNEI. J gave up 8 bases and V 8 bases, and 13 bases lay outside the gene matches. CDR3 length: 14 residues. The DNA for the CDR3 is TGTGCCAGCTCGAGGACAGGGAGACTTAGCGGCTACACCTTC. This encodes CASSRTGRLSGYTF.

The chain combines TRBV6-1 with TRBJ2-2; D perhaps matches TRBD1 (5 bases). Between the trimmed V and J ends, which lost 3 bases and 8 bases, there was a span of 16 bases. The CDR3 loop spans 15 amino acids. The germline gives CDR1 MNHNS, CDR2 SASEGT. CDR3 nucleotide sequence: TGTGCCAGCAGTGACAGGGCCCGAAATGTTGGGGAGCTGTTTTTT. This sequence encodes CASSDRARNVGELFF.

The chain uses TRBV6-5 and TRBJ2-7; possible D gene TRBD1, 6 bases. From germline, CDR1 is MNHEY and CDR2 SVGAGI. The germline V and J ends were trimmed by 6 bases and 5 bases, with 11 bases remaining between them. The CDR3 contains 12 residues. CDR3 sequence reads: CASRIQGHEQYF. The DNA for the CDR3 is TGTGCCAGCAGAATACAGGGCCACGAGCAGTACTTC.

The rearrangement uses TRBV9 and TRBJ2-3, with unresolved D. Germline V CDR1 and CDR2: SGDLS, YYNGEE. CDR3 length equals 14 residues. The V gene lost 4 bases and the J gene lost 1 base, with 10 bases spanning the gap. The CDR3 coding sequence is TGTGCCAGCAGCTTTCTCACGGGCACAGATACGCAGTATTTT. Protein: CASSFLTGTDTQYF. Variable domain in full (rest from reference TRBV9 and TRBJ2-3): DSGVTQTPKHLITATGQRVTLRCSPRSGDLSVYWYQQSLDQGLQFLIQYYNGEERAKGNILERFSAQQFPDLHSELNLSSLELGDSALYFCASSFLTGTDTQYFGPGTRLTVL.

V gene TRBV29-1 combines with J gene TRBJ1-2, with 8 nucleotides matching TRBD1. Germline CDR1 reads SQVTM; CDR2 reads ANQGSEA. There are 13 residues in the CDR3. The ends lost 8 bases at V and 2 bases at J; junction bases unmatched: 7. This chain's CDR3 is CSTTGQGNYGYTF. The CDR3 DNA follows: TGCAGCACCACCGGACAGGGAAACTATGGCTACACCTTC.

This clone was observed a few times. The chain uses TRBV5-4 and TRBJ1-2, with 11 bases lining up with TRBD1. The CDR3 loop spans 20 amino acids. The germline V gene encodes CDR1 SGHNT and CDR2 YYREEE (reference sequence). V shed 4 bases, J shed 0 bases, and the junction held 17 bases outside the gene matches. The CDR3 is CASSRGDRGFRSPPNYGYTF. CDR3 nucleotides: TGTGCCAGCAGCCGCGGGGACAGGGGGTTTAGAAGTCCGCCTAACTATGGCTACACCTTC.

This clone was counted many times. The chain recombines TRBV3-1 (or the pseudogene TRBV3-2) with TRBJ1-2, with TRBD1 identical over 7 bases. The CDR3 has 13 amino acids. Per the germline V gene, CDR1 is LGHDT and CDR2 is YNNKEL (reference sequence). Trimming cost V 4 bases and J 4 bases; bases outside gene matches: 3. The CDR3 loop is CASSRDSPYGYTF. CDR3 DNA sequence: TGTGCCAGCAGCCGGGACAGCCCCTATGGCTACACCTTC.

The V gene is TRBV7-2, the J gene TRBJ1-2; 8 bases line up with TRBD1. From germline, CDR1 is SGHTA and CDR2 FQGNSA. J was trimmed by 4 bases and V by 11 bases; bases with no gene match: 9. The CDR3 is made up of 13 amino acids. The CDR3 nucleotides read TGTGCCGGTGGTAGGGACAGGTTCTATGGCTACACCTTC. This sequence encodes CAGGRDRFYGYTF.

Of note for this clone: In the same sample, other DNA sequences code for this CDR3. The chain employs TRBV2 and TRBJ1-1, with D unresolved. CDR1 is SNHLY, CDR2 FYNNEI, per germline. V was shortened by 1 base and J by 3 bases, with 6 bases between the two germline ends. The CDR3 consists of 13 residues. CDR3 sequence (DNA): TGTGCCAGCAGTGAAGGAGGTTACACTGAAGCTTTCTTT. It is translated as CASSEGGYTEAFF.

Only one count was recorded for this clone. The rearrangement links TRBV27 to TRBJ2-2; 7 positions match TRBD1. The CDR3 consists of 14 residues. The V gene end was trimmed by 6 bases and the J gene end by 1 base; junction bases not matched to a gene: 2. The germline V gene encodes CDR1 MNHEY and CDR2 SMNVEV (reference sequence). CDR3 sequence (DNA): TGTGCCAGCAGCCCAGGGGGGAACACCGGGGAGCTGTTTTTT. Translating it yields CASSPGGNTGELFF.

The chain recombines TRBV5-6 with TRBJ1-6; D unresolved. The CDR3 spans 13 residues. Germline V gene sequence: CDR1 SGHDT, CDR2 YYEEEE. Trimming removed 5 bases from V and 13 bases from J, with 16 bases in between. The CDR3 coding sequence is TGTGCCAGCAGTCTTTTAGCAAAGATCCCCCTCCACTTT. It yields the protein CASSLLAKIPLHF.

CDR3 loop: CASWDRGSNQPQHF. DNA for the CDR3: TGTGCCAGTTGGGACAGGGGAAGCAATCAGCCCCAGCATTTT. The chain couples TRBV2 to TRBJ1-5, with 10 bases that match TRBD1. After removal of 9 bases from V and 1 base from J, the junction contained 3 bases not matched to a gene. Germline assignment: CDR1 SNHLY and CDR2 FYNNEI. CDR3 size: 14 residues.

The CDR3 reads CASSLPGTGTGELFF. CDR3 coding DNA: TGCGCCAGCAGCCTGCCCGGGACTGGGACCGGGGAGCTGTTTTTT. The chain is built from TRBV5-1 and TRBJ2-2; possibly TRBD2 for D (6 bases). The V gene lost 4 bases and the J gene lost 5 bases, with 15 bases spanning the gap. The CDR3 is 15 residues long. CDR1 is SGHRS, CDR2 YFSETQ, per germline.

V gene TRBV12-5 combines with J gene TRBJ2-2; the D gene is possibly TRBD1 (5 bases). Germline CDR1 and CDR2: LGHNT and FRNRAP. The length of the CDR3 is 14 residues. The ends were cut back, 2 bases at V and 5 bases at J, with 9 bases in the middle. CDR3 protein: CASGLPRETGELFF. CDR3 in DNA: TGTGCTAGTGGTTTGCCCAGGGAAACCGGGGAGCTGTTTTTT.

V gene TRBV6-1 combines with J gene TRBJ1-1; the match to TRBD1 covers 8 bases. CDR1 and CDR2 (germline): MNHNS, SASEGT. The CDR3 is made up of 16 amino acids. Trimming took 2 bases from V and 0 from J; bases not matched to a gene: 5. CDR3 DNA: TGTGCCAGCAGTGAAACGGCAGGGGGCTTGAACACTGAAGCTTTCTTT. It is translated as CASSETAGGLNTEAFF.

This clone was seen only once. The chain couples TRBV11-2 to TRBJ1-3; 8 bases agree with TRBD1. Germline CDR1 and CDR2: SGHAT and FQNNGV. V was clipped by 1 base and J by 4 bases; unmatched bases: 3. The CDR3 runs to 15 residues. CDR3: CASSLVQGGGNTIYF. For the CDR3, the DNA is TGTGCCAGCAGCTTAGTACAGGGGGGAGGAAACACCATATATTTT.

The chain carries TRBV30 and TRBJ1-6, with 7 positions matching TRBD1. Germline values: CDR1 GTSNPN, CDR2 SVGIG (reference sequence). There are 13 residues in the CDR3. The V and J ends lost 5 bases and 2 bases, in that order; junction bases with no gene match: 0. The CDR3 DNA reads TGTGCCTGGCAGGGGGCCTATAATTCACCCCTCCACTTT. This encodes CAWQGAYNSPLHF. The entire variable domain, with the rest obtained from reference TRBV30 and TRBJ1-6, is as follows: SQTIHQWPATLVQPVGSPLSLECTVEGTSNPNLYWYRQAAGRGLQLLFYSVGIGQISSEVPQNLSASRPQDRQFILSSKKLLLSDSGFYLCAWQGAYNSPLHFGNGTRLTVT.

This chain connects TRBV27 to TRBJ2-7; 8 nucleotides line up with TRBD2. CDR1 and CDR2 (germline): MNHEY, SMNVEV (reference sequence). The CDR3 is 17 residues long. Unmatched junction bases numbered 8, after V lost 1 base and J lost 0 bases. The CDR3 reads CASSLFGAGGSSYEQYF. DNA of the CDR3: TGTGCCAGCAGTTTATTTGGGGCGGGGGGAAGCTCCTACGAGCAGTACTTC.

This clone has more than one count but fewer than ten. In DNA, the CDR3 is TGTGCCAGCAGTGAACTACAGGTGGCCAGCTACACCTTC. Its protein is CASSELQVASYTF. This sequence joins TRBV6-1 and TRBJ1-2; D is possibly TRBD1 (5 bases). V dropped 2 bases and J dropped 9 bases, with 13 bases sitting between them. CDR1 and CDR2 from the germline V gene are MNHNS and SASEGT. The CDR3 consists of 13 residues.

The chain has TRBV27 and TRBJ2-5; 11 bases align to TRBD2. Germline CDR1 is MNHEY and CDR2 is SMNVEV (reference sequence). After removal of 6 bases from V and 0 bases from J, the junction contained 3 bases not matched to a gene. The CDR3 spans 15 residues. CDR3 nucleotide sequence: TGTGCCAGCAGACCGGGACTAGCGGACCAAGAGACCCAGTACTTC. Translating it yields CASRPGLADQETQYF.

Here the CDR3 DNA reads TGTGCCAGCAGTGAAACGGCAGGGGGTCAAGAGACCCAGTACTTC. Its protein product is CASSETAGGQETQYF. The genes are TRBV6-1 and TRBJ2-5; 7 positions match TRBD1. V shed 2 bases, J shed 2 bases, and the junction held 5 bases outside the gene matches. The CDR3 has 15 amino acids. Germline CDR1 reads MNHNS; CDR2 reads SASEGT.

CDR3 DNA: TGTGCCAGCAGCAAAAGTCTAGCTGCCGGGGAGCTGTTTTTT. This translates into CASSKSLAAGELFF. The V gene is TRBV21-1, the J gene TRBJ2-2; no DNA check was done on the table's D call, TRBD2. TRBV21-1 is labeled a pseudogene. The CDR3 covers 14 residues.

The J gene is TRBJ1-2, the V gene TRBV2; D may be TRBD1 (6 bases). This CDR3 is built from 13 residues. Germline CDR1 reads SNHLY; CDR2 reads FYNNEI. V was shortened by 5 bases and J by 4 bases, with 11 bases between the two germline ends. Written as DNA, the CDR3 is TGTGCCAGCAGTCGGACAGACAGCTATGGCTACACCTTC. Protein: CASSRTDSYGYTF. Using reference TRBV2 and TRBJ1-2 for the parts outside the CDR3, the full variable domain is EPEVTQTPSHQVTQMGQEVILRCVPISNHLYFYWYRQILGQKVEFLVSFYNNEISEKSEIFDDQFSVERPDGSNFTLKIRSTKLEDSAMYFCASSRTDSYGYTFGSGTRLTVV.